The 27 T cell receptor beta chains below were found in one sample sequenced in a study of Graves' ophthalmopathy and Graves' hyperthyroidism listed by TCRdb under 2018. The instrument was an Illumina HiSeq 2000. For repertoire sequencing, the TCR beta CDR3 regions were amplified from RNA transcripts. A first-round RT-PCR used HTBI primers with the Qiagen OneStep RT-PCR kit, followed by a second-round multiplex PCR, size selection and purification. TCRdb's own reprocessing of the public reads used fastp at Q25 and MiXCR and kept productive beta chains. Merged by CDR3 protein, the rows form single entries marked with the most common genes and DNA. Here the sample has 450,000 or so distinct CDR3 sequences; approximately 15% occur a single time. The top ten clonotypes cover about a tenth of the sample. Sequences were obtained from blood. The receptors here all came from a woman in her 30s with Graves' ophthalmopathy. Donor details come from another sample of the same person, matched by shared clones.

This clonotype was counted many times. V gene TRBV6-1 combines with J gene TRBJ2-7; D gene uncertain. Trimming took 7 bases from V and 4 from J, leaving 23 bases between them. CDR3 length: 16 residues. Germline-derived CDR1 and CDR2 are MNHNS and SASEGT. The DNA for the CDR3 is TGTGCCAGCAAACCCGGAAGAGGTGGTTTTGTGTACGAGCAGTACTTC. This codes for CASKPGRGGFVYEQYF.

This clonotype was counted at least ten times. The genes are TRBV19 and TRBJ2-2; no firm D call. Trimming took off 5 bases at V and 1 base at J, with 8 bases between the two ends. Germline-derived CDR1 and CDR2 are LNHDA and SQIVND (reference sequence). CDR3 length: 14 amino acids. The CDR3 region has the DNA TGTGCCAGTAGTGTAGCCAAGAACACCGGGGAGCTGTTTTTT. Its protein product is CASSVAKNTGELFF.

The table lists this clonotype with many counts. The V and J genes are TRBV7-2 and TRBJ2-3; D gene ambiguous. The CDR3 is made up of 13 amino acids. The V end lost 1 base, the J end lost 8 bases, and 10 bases lay between the germline ends. Germline V lookup: CDR1 SGHTA, CDR2 FQGNSA. Here the CDR3 DNA reads TGTGCCAGCAGCTTAGAACCACAAAGTACGCAGTATTTT. Its protein is CASSLEPQSTQYF.

This clonotype was picked up one time. Relative to the germline gene, one junction end is altered; a read error may explain this. This chain uses TRBV12-3 or TRBV12-4 with TRBJ1-1; D not certain. The CDR3 length is 14 residues. DNA for the CDR3: TGTGCCAGCAGTCCCTCCGGCGAACGGGGTGAAGCTTGGTTT. Translation gives CASSPSGERGEAWF.

There are a few counts of this clonotype. The rearrangement links TRBV6-5 to TRBJ1-1; D call uncertain. This CDR3 has 15 amino acids. The V end lost 0 bases, the J end lost 3 bases, and 11 bases lay between the germline ends. Germline loops: CDR1 MNHEY, CDR2 SVGAGI. The CDR3 loop is CASSYSKRADTEAFF. CDR3 in DNA: TGTGCCAGCAGTTACTCGAAGAGGGCGGACACTGAAGCTTTCTTT.

This clonotype appeared many times. The chain joins TRBV6-1 to TRBJ1-6; no definite D call. The CDR3 loop spans 13 amino acids. The germline V gene encodes CDR1 MNHNS and CDR2 SASEGT. Trimming pared 4 bases from V and 9 bases from J, leaving 10 bases between. CDR3 amino acids: CASSVPPPSPLHF. The CDR3 bases are TGTGCCAGCAGTGTCCCGCCACCTTCACCCCTCCACTTT.

This clonotype has ten or more counts. CDR3 loop: CAISGTRETQYF. CDR3 coding DNA: TGTGCCATCAGTGGGACACGAGAGACCCAGTACTTC. This sequence joins TRBV10-3 and TRBJ2-5; D is perhaps TRBD1 (5 bases). CDR1 ENHRY and CDR2 SYGVKD come from the germline V gene. V was trimmed by 4 bases and J by 4 bases, leaving 7 bases between them. The CDR3 sequence is 12 residues long.

Regarding this clonotype: One end of the junction varies from germline; a read error may be responsible. The rearrangement links TRBV27 to TRBJ2-5, with TRBD2 matching over 10 bases. The germline CDR1 and CDR2 sequences are MNHEY and SMNVEV (reference sequence). The CDR3 extends over 15 amino acids. CDR3 protein: CASSLSGGAQETKYF. The CDR3 DNA reads TGTGCCAGCAGTTTAAGCGGGGGGGCCCAAGAGACCAAGTACTTC.

This clonotype was seen ten or more times. This chain uses TRBV28 with TRBJ2-5; TRBD1 or TRBD2 may be the D gene (5 bases each). Trimming cost V 2 bases and J 7 bases, with 14 bases left between them. The germline gives CDR1 MDHEN, CDR2 SYDVKM. The length of the CDR3 is 14 residues. The CDR3 bases are TGTGCCAGCAGTTTAAGGACACCTCGGGGGACCCAGTACTTC. Its protein product is CASSLRTPRGTQYF.

This clonotype was observed at least ten times. The chain has TRBV12-3 or TRBV12-4 and TRBJ2-6; D unresolved. The CDR3 loop spans 13 amino acids. Trimming left V 6 bases short and J 1 base short, with 4 bases between. CDR3 protein: CASSGSGANVLTF. The CDR3 nucleotides read TGTGCCAGCAGCGGATCTGGGGCCAACGTCCTGACTTTC.

Many counts were recorded for this clonotype. This chain connects TRBV6-1 to TRBJ1-1; 11 bases map to TRBD1. The length of the CDR3 is 13 residues. Germline V gives CDR1 MNHNS, CDR2 SASEGT. Germline trimming cut 9 bases from V and 5 bases from J; bases unmatched to any gene: 5. CDR3 nucleotides: TGTGCCAGTGAGGACAGGGGGCTTACTGAAGCTTTCTTT. This sequence encodes CASEDRGLTEAFF.

This clonotype was found many times. This chain uses TRBV12-3 or TRBV12-4 with TRBJ1-2; 9 bases map to TRBD1. V gave up 5 bases and J gave up 4 bases; unmatched junction bases: 8. The CDR3 runs 15 residues. The CDR3 spells CASSPSGQGVYGYTF. In nucleotides, the CDR3 is TGTGCCAGCAGTCCGTCGGGACAGGGCGTCTATGGCTACACCTTC.

This clonotype was picked up many times. Germline and junction disagree at one end, which may indicate a read error. The chain joins TRBV28 to TRBJ2-4; TRBD1 or TRBD2 may be the D gene (6 bases each). The CDR3 covers 12 residues. Per the germline V gene, CDR1 is MDHEN and CDR2 is SYDVKM. DNA of the CDR3: TGTGCCAGCAGTCCCCGGAGGGACATTAAGTACTTC. Residues: CASSPRRDIKYF.

This clonotype was found a few times. The chain has TRBV12-3 or TRBV12-4 and TRBJ2-5; 8 positions agree with TRBD1. V gave up 6 bases and J gave up 0 bases; unmatched junction bases: 6. This CDR3 has 15 amino acids. CDR3 region: CASSHGQGYQETQYF. For the CDR3, the DNA is TGTGCCAGCAGCCACGGACAGGGTTACCAAGAGACCCAGTACTTC.

This clonotype came up a few times. The chain employs TRBV25-1 and TRBJ1-6, with a possible D match to TRBD1 (6 bases). Germline V gene lookup returns CDR1 MGHDK and CDR2 SYGVNS. V dropped 2 bases and J dropped 10 bases, with 12 bases sitting between them. The CDR3 extends over 14 amino acids. The CDR3 DNA follows: TGTGCCAGCAGTGAAGTTGGGGGCCGGTCACCCCTCCACTTT. It yields the protein CASSEVGGRSPLHF.

This clonotype was seen ten or more times. The J gene is TRBJ2-7, the V gene TRBV6-1; 7 nucleotides line up with TRBD1. Germline V gene data show CDR1 as MNHNS and CDR2 as SASEGT. Trimming took 4 bases from V and 2 from J; bases not matched to a gene: 5. This CDR3 has 14 amino acids. Written as DNA, the CDR3 is TGTGCCAGCAGTGCCCACAGGGGCCCCTACGAGCAGTACTTC. Protein sequence: CASSAHRGPYEQYF.

The rearrangement uses TRBV28 and TRBJ2-7; D uncertain. Trimming stripped 9 bases from V and 3 bases from J, with 12 bases between. This CDR3 has 12 residues. The germline CDR1 and CDR2 sequences are MDHEN and SYDVKM. The DNA of the CDR3 is TGTGCCAGTGCCGAGCGATACTACGAGCAGTACTTC. This gives the protein CASAERYYEQYF.

This clonotype was observed many times. The V gene is TRBV6-1, the J gene TRBJ1-5, with a tentative D call TRBD1 (5 bases). This CDR3 is 13 amino acids long. Germline V gene data show CDR1 as MNHNS and CDR2 as SASEGT. V lost 3 bases to trimming and J lost 5 bases, with 8 bases between them. CDR3: CASSDRVDQPQHF. CDR3 in DNA: TGTGCCAGCAGTGACAGGGTGGATCAGCCCCAGCATTTT.

The rearrangement links TRBV5-6 to TRBJ2-5, with D perhaps TRBD1 (5 bases). The V and J ends lost 0 bases and 4 bases respectively, with 7 bases between them. Germline-derived CDR1 and CDR2 are SGHDT and YYEEEE. The CDR3 totals 13 residues. The CDR3 reads CASSLGTPETQYF. The DNA for the CDR3 is TGTGCCAGCAGCTTGGGGACACCAGAGACCCAGTACTTC.

The gene calls are TRBV9 and TRBJ1-5; D may be TRBD1 (6 bases). Per the germline V gene, CDR1 is SGDLS and CDR2 is YYNGEE. The CDR3 totals 15 residues. V was shortened by 2 bases and J by 2 bases, with 11 bases between the two germline ends. Written as DNA, the CDR3 is TGTGCCAGCAGCGTGGACGCAGGGGGCAATCAGCCCCAGCATTTT. The encoded protein is CASSVDAGGNQPQHF.

This clonotype was recorded at least ten times. The chain employs TRBV28 and TRBJ1-5; D is ambiguous. CDR3 length equals 15 residues. Germline V gene data show CDR1 as MDHEN and CDR2 as SYDVKM. Trimming stripped 4 bases from V and 6 bases from J, with 16 bases between. CDR3 DNA sequence: TGTGCCAGCAGTTCCTCCATCTCCACGGGTCAGCCCCAGCATTTT. The encoded protein is CASSSSISTGQPQHF.

At least ten counts were recorded for this clonotype. The genes are TRBV6-1 and TRBJ1-1, with 8 bases identical to TRBD1. The CDR3 loop spans 15 amino acids. V gave up 6 bases and J gave up 4 bases; unmatched junction bases: 10. The germline CDR1 and CDR2 sequences are MNHNS and SASEGT. The CDR3 reads CASRNRQGFGTEAFF. The DNA of the CDR3 is TGTGCCAGCAGAAATAGACAGGGGTTTGGCACTGAAGCTTTCTTT.

This chain links TRBV12-3 or TRBV12-4 with TRBJ1-1; TRBD1 agrees at 8 bases. The CDR3 runs 16 residues. Trimming cost V 6 bases and J 4 bases; bases outside gene matches: 13. CDR3 protein: CASSPRTGREGTEAFF. The CDR3 region has the DNA TGTGCCAGCAGCCCCCGGACAGGGAGGGAAGGCACTGAAGCTTTCTTT.

This clonotype has a handful of counts. The gene calls are TRBV29-1 and TRBJ2-7; maybe TRBD2 (7 bases). The CDR3 has 13 amino acids. Germline CDR1 is SQVTM and CDR2 is ANQGSEA. Trimming pared 8 bases from V and 4 bases from J, leaving 18 bases between. The CDR3 sequence: CSPIRGGRYEQYF. CDR3 DNA: TGCAGCCCAATTAGGGGGGGAAGGTACGAGCAGTACTTC.

The gene calls are TRBV7-2 and TRBJ1-2; the match to TRBD1 covers 10 bases. Per germline, CDR1 SGHTA and CDR2 FQGNSA. The CDR3 loop spans 14 amino acids. The ends lost 5 bases at V and 3 bases at J; junction bases unmatched: 3. CDR3 nucleotide sequence: TGTGCCAGCAGCATGGACAGGGGGTACTATGGCTACACCTTC. Amino acids: CASSMDRGYYGYTF. The full variable domain, in which reference TRBV7-2 and TRBJ1-2 provide the parts outside the CDR3, is GAGVSQSPSNKVTEKGKDVELRCDPISGHTALYWYRQSLGQGLEFLIYFQGNSAPDKSGLPSDRFSAERTGGSVSTLTIQRTQQEDSAVYLCASSMDRGYYGYTFGSGTRLTVV.

This clonotype has at least ten counts. J is TRBJ1-1 and V is TRBV5-1; no firm D call. The CDR3 has 14 amino acids. V lost 1 base to trimming and J lost 4 bases, with 11 bases between them. Germline CDR1 SGHRS, CDR2 YFSETQ. CDR3 residues: CASSLYLEGTEAFF. DNA for the CDR3: TGCGCCAGCAGCTTGTATCTTGAGGGCACTGAAGCTTTCTTT.

This clonotype has a count of ten or more. The chain joins TRBV5-1 to TRBJ1-2, with 7 bases lining up with TRBD1. The CDR3 is 16 amino acids. Germline V CDR1 and CDR2: SGHRS, YFSETQ. Trimming removed 2 bases from V and 4 bases from J; junction bases left unmatched: 11. CDR3 region: CASSLTTGTVSYGYTF. The DNA of the CDR3 is TGCGCCAGCAGCTTAACAACCGGGACAGTGAGCTATGGCTACACCTTC.